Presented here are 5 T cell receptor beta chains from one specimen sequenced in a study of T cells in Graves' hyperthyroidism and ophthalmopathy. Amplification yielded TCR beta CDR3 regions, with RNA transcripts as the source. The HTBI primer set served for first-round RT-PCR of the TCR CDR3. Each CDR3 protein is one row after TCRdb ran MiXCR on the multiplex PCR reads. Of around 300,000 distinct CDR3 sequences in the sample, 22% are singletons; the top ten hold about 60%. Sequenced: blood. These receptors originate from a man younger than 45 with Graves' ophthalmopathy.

CDR3 bases: TGCGCCAGCAGCCAAGAACGAACTAGCGGGACCCAGTACTTC. Protein product: CASSQERTSGTQYF. The V call is TRBV4-1, the J call TRBJ2-5; 8 nucleotides match TRBD2. V dropped 0 bases and J dropped 7; count of bases not matched to a gene: 4. CDR3 length: 14 amino acids. Germline V gene data show CDR1 as MGHRA and CDR2 as YSYEKL.

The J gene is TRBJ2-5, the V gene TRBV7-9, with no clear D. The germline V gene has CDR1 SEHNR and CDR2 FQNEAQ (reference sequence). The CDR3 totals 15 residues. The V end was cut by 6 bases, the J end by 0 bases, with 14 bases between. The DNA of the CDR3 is TGTGCCAGCAGGGAGCTATCTCCCAACCAAGAGACCCAGTACTTC. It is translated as CASRELSPNQETQYF.

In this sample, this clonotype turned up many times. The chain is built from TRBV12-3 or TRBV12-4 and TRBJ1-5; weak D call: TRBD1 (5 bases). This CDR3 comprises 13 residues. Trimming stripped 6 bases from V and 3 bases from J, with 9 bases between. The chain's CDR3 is CASSWDHNQPQHF. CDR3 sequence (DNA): TGTGCCAGCAGCTGGGACCACAATCAGCCCCAGCATTTT.

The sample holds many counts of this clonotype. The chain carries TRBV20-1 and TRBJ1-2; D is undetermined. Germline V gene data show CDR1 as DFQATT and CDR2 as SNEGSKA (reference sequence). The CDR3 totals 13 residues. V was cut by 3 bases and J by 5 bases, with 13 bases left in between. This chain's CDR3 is CSASPQRTYGYTF. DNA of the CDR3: TGCAGTGCTAGTCCCCAACGGACTTATGGCTACACCTTC.

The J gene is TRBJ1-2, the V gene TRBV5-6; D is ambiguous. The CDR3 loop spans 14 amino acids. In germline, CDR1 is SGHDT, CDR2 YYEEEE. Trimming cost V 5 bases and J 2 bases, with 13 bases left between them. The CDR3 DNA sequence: TGTGCCAGCAGTACCCGGGGAGGGAACTATGGCTACACCTTC. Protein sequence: CASSTRGGNYGYTF. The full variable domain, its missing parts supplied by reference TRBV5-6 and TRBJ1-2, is DAGVTQSPTHLIKTRGQQVTLRCSPKSGHDTVSWYQQALGQGPQFIFQYYEEEERQRGNFPDRFSGHQFPNYSSELNVNALLLGDSALYLCASSTRGGNYGYTFGSGTRLTVV.